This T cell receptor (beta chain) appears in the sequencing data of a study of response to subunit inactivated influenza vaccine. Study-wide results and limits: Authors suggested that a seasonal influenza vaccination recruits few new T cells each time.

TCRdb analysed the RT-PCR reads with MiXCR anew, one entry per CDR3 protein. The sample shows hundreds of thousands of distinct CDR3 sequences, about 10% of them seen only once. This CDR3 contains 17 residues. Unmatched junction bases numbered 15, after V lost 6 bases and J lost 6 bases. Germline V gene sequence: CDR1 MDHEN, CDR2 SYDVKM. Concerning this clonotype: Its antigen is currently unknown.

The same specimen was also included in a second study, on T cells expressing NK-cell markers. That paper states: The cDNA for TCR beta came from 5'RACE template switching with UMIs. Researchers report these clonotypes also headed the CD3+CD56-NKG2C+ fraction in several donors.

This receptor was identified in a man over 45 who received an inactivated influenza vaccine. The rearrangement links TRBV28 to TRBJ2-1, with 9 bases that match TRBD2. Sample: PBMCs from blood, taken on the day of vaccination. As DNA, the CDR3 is TGTGCCAGCAGGACCGGGACTAGCCCAAGGGCCGGCAATGAGCAGTTCTTC. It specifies CASRTGTSPRAGNEQFF.